The rows below give T cell receptor beta chains drawn from one sample of a study of T-cell reconstitution after alpha-beta-depleted transplantation in children. TCRdb recomputed calls from the PCR reads with MiXCR, one row per CDR3 protein. This sample has 60,000 to 100,000 distinct CDR3 sequences; less than 20% occur once, and the top ten carry about half. This specimen consisted of PBMCs, mostly from graft donor cells, obtained 360 days after TCRalphabeta/CD19-depleted stem cell transplant. Receptors were obtained from a male patient between 2 and 15 years old who had a stem cell transplant for acute lymphoblastic leukemia, so the T cells may come from the graft donor. CDR3s include the opening cysteine and the closing phenylalanine or tryptophan. The D gene is left open where the match is weak. Clone size is given for some rows only: seen once, a few or many times, or a class if the clone is expanded.

>TRBD2|TRBJ2-5|few|TRBV5-1
TGCGCCAGCAGAGCCGGGACTAGGGTCGGCGAGACCCAGTACTTC
CASRAGTRVGETQYF
>TRBD2|TRBJ2-1|.|TRBV11-1
TGTGCCAGCAGCTCGCGACTAGCGGGAGTAAATGAGCAGTTCTTC
CASSSRLAGVNEQFF
>.|TRBJ2-5|.|TRBV11-1
TGTGCCAGCAGCTTAGGGAGGGTAGAGACCCAGTACTTC
CASSLGRVETQYF
>TRBD1|TRBJ2-7|.|TRBV29-1
TGCAGCGTTGAAAAGACAGGGTACGAGCAGTACTTC
CSVEKTGYEQYF
>.|TRBJ1-3|many|TRBV6-6
TGTGCCAGCAGTTTAGCTAGAAACACCATATATTTT
CASSLARNTIYF
>.|TRBJ2-3|.|TRBV7-6
TGTGCCAGCAGCTCCGGGACCACTGCAGTCCCAGATACGCAGTATTTT
CASSSGTTAVPDTQYF
>.|TRBJ2-2|.|TRBV12-3/TRBV12-4
TGTGCCAGCAGTTTACAATCTAACAGACCGTCGACCGGGGAGCTGTTTTTT
CASSLQSNRPSTGELFF
>.|TRBJ2-7|.|TRBV12-3/TRBV12-4
TGTGCCAGCAGTCGACAGTTCATCTCCTACGAGCAGTACTTC
CASSRQFISYEQYF
>TRBD2|TRBJ2-1|.|TRBV20-1
TGCAGTGCTAAAAAAGCGGGGGGGAGCTCCTACAATGAGCAGTTCTTC
CSAKKAGGSSYNEQFF
>TRBD1|TRBJ1-1|.|TRBV5-1
TGCGCCAGCAGCCCCGGGGGACAGCTGATGAACACTGAAGCTTTCTTT
CASSPGGQLMNTEAFF
>.|TRBJ1-1|many|TRBV7-2
TGTGCCAGCAGCTTAGACCCCCTCCCAACTGAAGCTTTCTTT
CASSLDPLPTEAFF
>TRBD1|TRBJ2-2|many|TRBV7-8
TGTGCCAGTAGACAGGGGGCAGACACCGGGGAGCTGTTTTTT
CASRQGADTGELFF